Each of the 4 T cell receptor beta chains below was sequenced from the same sample in a study of T cells after yellow fever vaccination (dated by TCRdb to about 2019). Library prep was done by 5' RACE. The listed sequencing device is Illumina HiSeq 2500. TCRdb's own reprocessing of the public reads used fastp at Q25 and MiXCR and kept productive beta chains. Under each unique CDR3 protein, matching rows form one entry showing the most common genes and DNA. The sample has approximately 260,000 distinct CDR3 sequences on record, approximately 12% of them singletons. The ten largest clones capture roughly 0.5% of the sample. The treatment or condition label on this specimen signifies: live attenuated yellow fever vaccine strain. Material: CD4+ T cells sorted from PBMCs, obtained 45 days after the yellow fever booster vaccination. The receptors shown here come from a man aged 25 to 40 who received the YFV17D yellow fever vaccine.

The rearrangement joins TRBV5-1 to TRBJ2-3; D might be TRBD2 (6 bases). V was cut by 4 bases and J by 5 bases, with 11 bases left in between. The CDR3 runs to 13 residues. Germline V gene lookup returns CDR1 SGHRS and CDR2 YFSETQ. In DNA, the CDR3 is TGCGCCAGCAGCGGGGGGAGCGGAGATACGCAGTATTTT. Its translation: CASSGGSGDTQYF.

This clonotype came up a few times. This rearrangement joins TRBV7-2 to TRBJ1-5; D ambiguous. V lost 1 base to trimming and J lost 1 base, with 8 bases between them. The CDR3 consists of 15 residues. Germline lookup yields CDR1 SGHTA and CDR2 FQGNSA. CDR3 protein: CASSLETLSNQPQHF. The CDR3 DNA follows: TGTGCCAGCAGCTTAGAAACACTGAGCAATCAGCCCCAGCATTTT.

The chain uses TRBV6-1 and TRBJ2-1, with 8 bases matching TRBD2. CDR1 is MNHNS, CDR2 SASEGT, per germline. This CDR3 has 16 residues. The junction had 8 bases not matched to a gene; V was cut back by 4 bases and J by 3 bases. In nucleotides, the CDR3 is TGTGCCAGCAGTGGCCGGCCGGGGGGGCTCTACAATGAGCAGTTCTTC. The encoded protein is CASSGRPGGLYNEQFF.

The chain employs TRBV7-9 and TRBJ1-4; 7 bases fit TRBD1. With V trimmed by 5 bases and J by 8 bases, 11 bases remained unmatched. The germline CDR1 and CDR2 sequences are SEHNR and FQNEAQ (reference sequence). This CDR3 contains 15 residues. Here the CDR3 DNA reads TGTGCCAGCAGCCTGCTGACCGGGACAGCCGAAAAACTGTTTTTT. Its protein product is CASSLLTGTAEKLFF.